This T cell receptor (beta chain) comes out of a study of blood T cell repertoires in COVID-19. Study-level background: From the United States, Italy and Spain came samples of acute and convalescent COVID-19.

In its sample, this clone was seen once. This CDR3 comprises 17 residues. Looked up from germline, CDR1 is SGHNT and CDR2 is YYREEE (reference sequence). Trimming removed 0 bases from V and 3 bases from J; junction bases left unmatched: 7. Methods used by the authors: Amplification with reference gene primers provided the estimates of nucleated cell counts. Assay: immunoSEQ multiplex PCR; the TCRdb copy retains only in-frame clones and omits some. V and J calls and clone size are those listed in that table; D and trimming were worked out from the DNA. The repertoire holds over 55,000 clones, around 76% seen once, with around 15% in the top ten.

J is TRBJ2-3 and V is TRBV5-4, with 10 positions matching TRBD2. The clonotype comes from a woman of 80 years or more with acute or convalescent COVID-19. Specimen: peripheral blood. The CDR3 DNA reads as TGTGCCAGCAGCTTGGTTCCTAGCGGGAGAGGGACAGATACGCAGTATTTT. Residues: CASSLVPSGRGTDTQYF.